Sequencing of this TCR beta chain was carried out in a study of blood T cells in healthy people across ages (dated by TCRdb to 2015 to 2017). About the investigation overall: In model experiments, template switching captured roughly one uniquely barcoded TCR beta cDNA molecule for every two T cells. The study measured age-related changes in TCR beta repertoire diversity using deep sequencing normalized with unique cDNA molecular identifiers. The donors were divided into four age groups: young (average around 15 years), middle-aged (about 40), aged (roughly 60) and long-lived (around 80). To avoid experimental bias, donors of different ages were distributed randomly across sequencing lanes. Using the same blood draw, the study looked at two additional independent replicas of 1 million unique cDNA reads for two donors, one aged 18 to 30 and the other aged 80 or older.

As for this clonotype: No cognate antigen has been identified for it. Qualities for individual bases were not recorded, and no much larger clone is one base off.

The trim is 6 bases for V and 4 bases for J, with a gap of 13 bases between the germline ends. The CDR3 goes from the cysteine to the phenylalanine over 14 residues. The retained sequence is limited to the CDR3, 42 bases, with the frame set at the first base. Looking up the germline V gene (reference sequence) yields CDR1 PRHDT and CDR2 FYEKMQ. The library was produced with 5' RACE. A second PCR of about 6 to 12 cycles was run with a J-beta primer mix and a sample-barcoded 5' primer. Each TCR beta cDNA molecule received a unique molecular identifier from a template-switch 5' adaptor carrying 12 random nucleotides. At least 2.5 million CDR3-containing paired-end reads were obtained from each sample. First-strand cDNA was synthesized from all RNA with the Mint cDNA synthesis kit, primed by a TRBC-specific oligonucleotide. After uracil-DNA glycosylase treatment, a first 18-cycle PCR used universal primers M1SS and BC2_uni_R on all cDNA. Processing in the source paper ran as follows. For normalization, 1 million high-quality reads, each with a distinct molecular identifier, were randomly selected from each sample. Instead of being binned into consensus sequences, reads with shared molecular identifiers were discarded. MiTCR, set to a Q25 quality threshold and the strictest error-elimination algorithm, was used for CDR3 identification, clonotype clustering and error correction. A nonparametric unseen species model using Euler transformation provided a lower-bound estimate of total TCR beta diversity. The public reads were run again by TCRdb, first through fastp at Q25 and then through MiXCR, and only productive beta chains were kept. Every CDR3 protein is listed once, alongside the most common genes and DNA of its rows. TCRdb's processing, not the authors' own work, is the source of the V and J calls. The sample includes around 2 million distinct CDR3 sequences, with about two fifths observed a single time. The top ten clones comprise 23% of the sample.

Systemically healthy Caucasian individuals from Russia, some 38 in total and aged roughly 6 to 100 years, were included as donors. Each donor gave about 11 milliliters of peripheral blood, drawn into EDTA-treated Vacutainer tubes. Ficoll-Paque density-gradient centrifugation was used to isolate PBMCs, with at least 6 million per sample. Total RNA was extracted from PBMCs with Trizol reagent, with at least 6 micrograms obtained per sample. The percentages of naive CD45RAhigh/CD27high T cells were determined by flow cytometry on a PBMC aliquot from every donor. Results and caveats for the whole study, not just this receptor: Because the CMV infection status of the donors was unknown, age-related changes in expanded clonotypes may potentially have been confounded. Compared with the aged group, the long-lived group had more naive CD4+ T cells, fewer expanded clones and increased TCR diversity, a pattern suggesting age selection. Since profiling was done on bulk unsorted PBMCs, naive and antigen-experienced compartments could not be conclusively compared. A strong correlation was found between observed TCR beta diversity and the percentage of naive T cells measured by flow cytometry. Observed TCR beta diversity per million T cells fell roughly linearly with age, and a significant reduction was already apparent by age roughly 40. Estimates of total diversity based on one million sequenced T cells were considered lower bounds and underestimates.

The TCR was taken from a human donor in good health. The chain was built from TRBV13 and TRBJ1-3; the D gene is possibly TRBD1, with 5 bases matching. The sequenced sample was blood. The CDR3 sequence is CASSRGLLGNTIYF. The nucleotides read TGTGCCAGCAGTCGGGGCTTGTTGGGAAACACCATATATTTT.